These 6 T cell receptor beta chains were sequenced from one sample in a study of T cell responses to AZD1222 COVID-19 vaccine. The table came from immunoSEQ multiplex PCR; TCRdb's copy has only in-frame clones and leaves some out. The sample records some 190,000 clones, 85% to 90% being singletons. Sample: peripheral blood, taken on day 0 of AZD1222 vaccination. Every receptor here comes from an adult in good health.

This rearrangement joins TRBV27 to TRBJ1-2, with D hard to call. V shed 5 bases and J shed 6 bases, with 13 bases lying between them. The CDR3 is made up of 13 amino acids. The germline gives CDR1 MNHEY, CDR2 SMNVEV (reference sequence). The CDR3 reads CASSLQGIDGYTF. For the CDR3, the DNA is TGTGCCAGCAGTCTTCAAGGGATTGATGGCTACACCTTC.

The chain recombines TRBV4-2 with TRBJ1-1; no definite D call. CDR1 LGHNA and CDR2 YNFKEQ come from the germline V gene. CDR3 size: 13 residues. V lost 2 bases and J 3 bases, leaving 7 bases between the germline ends. The CDR3 nucleotides read TGTGCCAGCAGCCAACCCCGGGACACTGAAGCTTTCTTT. Its translation: CASSQPRDTEAFF.

The V gene is TRBV5-1, the J gene TRBJ1-2; TRBD1 might be the D (5 bases). The CDR3 is 16 amino acids. The germline V and J ends were trimmed by 2 bases and 3 bases, with 17 bases remaining between them. CDR1 is SGHRS and CDR2 is YFSETQ in the germline V gene. CDR3 DNA sequence: TGCGCCAGCAGCTTCTTGGTTCGTGCGGGACACTATGGCTACACCTTC. Translated, it gives CASSFLVRAGHYGYTF.

This rearrangement joins TRBV4-2 to TRBJ2-2; 7 bases are shared with TRBD2. Germline V lookup: CDR1 LGHNA, CDR2 YNFKEQ. The junction had 4 bases not matched to a gene; V was cut back by 0 bases and J by 0 bases. The CDR3 spans 17 residues. This chain's CDR3 is CASSQESSGANTGELFF. CDR3 sequence (DNA): TGTGCCAGCAGCCAAGAGTCCAGCGGGGCGAACACCGGGGAGCTGTTTTTT.

The CDR3, as DNA: TGTGCCAGCAGTAGCAGGGGACAGGGCTCCTACAATGAGCAGTTCTTC. Translation: CASSSRGQGSYNEQFF. The V gene is TRBV11-3, the J gene TRBJ2-1; 9 nucleotides align to TRBD1. The germline V gene encodes CDR1 SGHNT and CDR2 YENEEA. This CDR3 comprises 16 residues. With V trimmed by 6 bases and J by 0 bases, 6 bases remained unmatched.

This chain links TRBV7-2 with TRBJ2-5; weak D call: TRBD1 (6 bases). CDR1 SGHTA and CDR2 FQGNSA come from the germline V gene. This CDR3 spans 14 amino acids. Deletions cut 7 bases from V and 2 bases from J, with 14 bases between. As DNA, the CDR3 is TGTGCCAGCAACAGAGGACAGTCACAAGAGACCCAGTACTTC. Encoded protein: CASNRGQSQETQYF.